The TCR beta chain described here comes from a study of beta chain features in type 1 diabetes. In the study overall: Healthy donors resembled patients in age, gender and cell yields.

Germline values: CDR1 GTSNPN, CDR2 SVGIG (reference sequence). CDR3 length equals 13 residues. V gave up 2 bases and J gave up 7 bases; unmatched junction bases: 7. Expressed TCRB transcripts were sequenced because the isolated RNA had all been reverse transcribed beforehand. Sequenced by immunoSEQ multiplex PCR; TCRdb stores in-frame clones only, minus some. The repertoire holds more than 250,000 clones, with 13% to 15% as singletons. Remarks on this clone: What it binds is not known.

Study-wide results and caveats: The cDNA sequencing approach could over-represent high-TCR-expressing cells. For Type 1 diabetes patients, all four CD4+ subsets carried TCRB CDR3s that were moderately but significantly shorter.

Sequenced input: naive CD4+ T cells from blood. The clonotype comes from a man aged 30 to 45 with type 1 diabetes. This sequence joins TRBV30 and TRBJ2-7; 8 bases match TRBD2. CDR3 DNA: TGTGCCTGGAGTACCGGCCAGCGGGAGGAGCAGTACTTC. Residues: CAWSTGQREEQYF.